A selection of T cell receptor beta chains follows, all from one sample in a study of cytomegalovirus exposure and HLA in healthy donors. Repertoires were generated with immunoSEQ multiplex PCR, while TCRdb's copy carries only in-frame clones and drops some. Among approximately 100,000 clones, about 70% were seen once, and the ten largest hold 2% to 3%. Sequencing was done on a sample of PBMCs. These receptors all stem from a middle-aged man in good health and CMV-seropositive. Both conserved end residues are part of each CDR3. D genes are given only for firm matches. Clone size appears in some rows only: once, few, many, or a class for an expanded clone.

-,TRBV14,-,TRBJ2-7,CASSQVSGGEQYF,TGTGCCAGCAGCCAGGTATCCGGCGGCGAGCAGTACTTC
TRBD2,TRBV15,-,TRBJ2-7,CATSRAGGRAYEQYF,TGTGCCACCAGCAGGGCGGGCGGGAGAGCCTACGAGCAGTACTTC
-,TRBV5-1,-,TRBJ2-1,CASSLAEGSYNEQFF,TGCGCCAGCAGCTTGGCGGAGGGCTCCTACAATGAGCAGTTCTTC
-,TRBV5-1,few,TRBJ1-2,CASSWTSNNYGYTF,TGCGCCAGCAGCTGGACATCTAATAACTATGGCTACACCTTC
-,TRBV7-3,-,TRBJ2-3,CASSLDSFTDTQYF,TGTGCCAGCAGCTTGGACAGTTTCACAGATACGCAGTATTTT
TRBD1,TRBV5-6,-,TRBJ1-2,CASSFGTGVNGYTF,TGTGCCAGCAGCTTTGGGACAGGGGTGAACGGCTACACCTTC
-,TRBV6-1,-,TRBJ2-5,CASSETWTEETQYF,TGTGCCAGCAGTGAAACCTGGACAGAAGAGACCCAGTACTTC
TRBD1,TRBV7-2,-,TRBJ2-1,CASSLGGRGLSYEQFF,TGTGCCAGCAGCTTAGGGGGCAGGGGGCTATCGTATGAGCAGTTCTTC
TRBD2,TRBV25-1,once,TRBJ2-1,CASSGTTYNEQFF,TGTGCCTCGTCCGGGACTACCTACAATGAGCAGTTCTTC
TRBD1,TRBV10-3,-,TRBJ1-1,CAISEGNRGRNTEAFF,TGTGCCATCAGTGAGGGAAACAGGGGAAGGAACACTGAAGCTTTCTTT
-,TRBV5-1,-,TRBJ2-1,CASSLSGSTNNEQFF,TGCGCCAGCAGCTTATCGGGGAGCACCAACAATGAGCAGTTCTTC
-,TRBV7-6,-,TRBJ1-5,CASSLMGTQNQPQHF,TGTGCCAGCAGCTTAATGGGCACACAAAATCAGCCCCAGCATTTT
TRBD2,TRBV6-5,-,TRBJ2-1,CASSYGSSGYNEQFF,TGTGCCAGCAGTTACGGGTCTAGCGGGTACAATGAGCAGTTCTTC
-,TRBV19,medium-sized,TRBJ2-2,CASRPLGRINTGELFF,TGTGCCAGTAGGCCACTAGGGAGGATCAACACCGGGGAGCTGTTTTTT
-,TRBV5-1,-,TRBJ1-4,CASSYGTPQFGEKLFF,TGCGCCAGCAGCTATGGGACACCACAATTTGGCGAAAAACTGTTTTTT
-,TRBV30,-,TRBJ1-4,CAWSSGTLGLFF,TGTGCCTGGAGCTCAGGAACCTTGGGACTGTTTTTT
TRBD2,TRBV29-1,-,TRBJ2-1,CSVGGGRGSEQFF,TGCAGCGTTGGCGGCGGGAGGGGGAGTGAGCAGTTCTTC
TRBD1,TRBV4-2,-,TRBJ2-3,CASSQEDRTGVTDTQYF,TGTGCCAGCAGCCAAGAAGATCGGACAGGGGTCACAGATACGCAGTATTTT
TRBD1,TRBV7-9,few,TRBJ1-1,CASSLRQGNTEAFF,TGTGCCAGCAGCTTACGACAGGGCAACACTGAAGCTTTCTTT
-,TRBV4-1,-,TRBJ2-7,CASSQGSRTTEQYF,TGCGCCAGCAGCCAAGGATCCCGGACAACTGAGCAGTACTTC
TRBD2,TRBV7-3,-,TRBJ2-1,CASSLLGEGNNEQFF,TGTGCCAGCAGCTTACTGGGGGAGGGCAATAATGAGCAGTTCTTC
-,TRBV7-4,-,TRBJ1-1,CASSLDNPQDTEAFF,TGTGCCAGCAGCTTAGATAACCCCCAGGACACTGAAGCTTTCTTT
-,TRBV18,few,TRBJ1-1,CASSPDSLNTEAFF,TGTGCCAGCTCACCGGACAGTTTGAACACTGAAGCTTTCTTT
TRBD2,TRBV5-5,-,TRBJ2-2,CASSLEGLQTGELFF,TGTGCCAGCAGCTTGGAGGGACTACAAACCGGGGAGCTGTTTTTT
TRBD1,TRBV9,-,TRBJ2-7,CASSGTGGGVSEQYF,TGTGCCAGCAGTGGTACAGGGGGCGGGGTATCCGAGCAGTACTTC
-,TRBV27,-,TRBJ1-3,CASSRGGERGNTIYF,TGTGCCAGCAGCCGGGGGGGGGAGAGAGGAAACACCATATATTTT
TRBD1,TRBV13,-,TRBJ2-7,CASSLGLRTGWAYEQYF,TGTGCCAGCAGCTTAGGCCTAAGGACAGGGTGGGCCTACGAGCAGTACTTC
TRBD1,TRBV14,-,TRBJ2-2,CASSLSQGNKPGELFF,TGTGCCAGCAGCCTCTCACAGGGGAACAAACCCGGGGAGCTGTTTTTT
TRBD1,TRBV6-5,-,TRBJ1-1,CASSYSTGGTEAFF,TGTGCCAGCAGTTACTCGACAGGGGGCACTGAAGCTTTCTTT
TRBD2,TRBV5-1,once,TRBJ2-1,CASSWAPGGPNEQFF,TGCGCCAGCAGCTGGGCCCCGGGGGGGCCTAATGAGCAGTTCTTC
TRBD1,TRBV7-3,-,TRBJ2-1,CASSFKGAGNEQFF,TGTGCCAGCAGCTTTAAGGGGGCCGGAAATGAGCAGTTCTTC
TRBD2,TRBV7-2,-,TRBJ2-3,CASSSLTSGASTDTQYF,TGTGCCAGCAGCTCCCTTACTAGCGGGGCTAGCACAGATACGCAGTATTTT
TRBD2,TRBV5-1,-,TRBJ2-2,CASSFGLAGAWTGELFF,TGCGCCAGCAGCTTCGGACTAGCGGGAGCCTGGACCGGGGAGCTGTTTTTT
-,TRBV27,-,TRBJ2-1,CASSLSPGREQFF,TGTGCCAGCAGTTTATCACCAGGGAGGGAGCAGTTCTTC
-,TRBV5-5,-,TRBJ2-7,CASSLERQGGYEQYF,TGTGCCAGCAGCTTGGAGAGACAGGGAGGCTACGAGCAGTACTTC
-,TRBV4-2,-,TRBJ2-7,CASSHTSSYEQYF,TGTGCCAGCAGCCACACGAGCTCCTACGAGCAGTACTTC
TRBD2,TRBV2,-,TRBJ2-1,CAGAGTSGGEQFF,TGTGCCGGAGCCGGGACTAGTGGGGGTGAGCAGTTCTTC
-,TRBV5-1,few,TRBJ2-7,CASSGGPQLPADEQYF,TGCGCCAGCAGCGGGGGCCCGCAACTCCCTGCGGACGAGCAGTACTTC
-,TRBV27,-,TRBJ1-1,CASRGGAVGGGSEAFF,TGTGCCAGCCGGGGGGGGGCGGTTGGGGGGGGTTCTGAAGCTTTCTTT
TRBD2,TRBV19,-,TRBJ2-5,CASSTTGSGGGGRTQYF,TGTGCCAGTAGTACCACAGGCAGCGGCGGGGGGGGGCGGACCCAGTACTTC
-,TRBV7-8,-,TRBJ1-4,CASSLEGRVGEKLFF,TGTGCCAGCAGCTTAGAAGGCAGGGTGGGTGAAAAACTGTTTTTT
TRBD2,TRBV7-2,-,TRBJ2-7,CASSLASGGYYEQYF,TGTGCCAGCAGCTTAGCTAGCGGGGGGTACTACGAGCAGTACTTC
TRBD1,TRBV27,-,TRBJ2-7,CASSSGQNEQYF,TGTGCCAGCAGTTCGGGACAGAACGAGCAGTACTTC